This T cell receptor (beta chain) came from a study of Ad26.COV2.S vaccination and SARS-CoV-2 variants. As regards this clone: The antigen is not known.

Study results and caveats: The breadth of spike-specific CD8+ and CD4+ T cell responses after vaccination was reportedly substantial.

Treatment: about 20 received Ad26.COV2.S at low or high dose, single or two shots; about 5 received placebo; per-sample allocation not given. It was on day 63 after the first vaccine or placebo injection that samples were taken. TCRdb keeps only in-frame clones here, not all; method: immunoSEQ multiplex PCR. The sample holds approximately 280,000 clones, more than 70% seen once. The sequencing used peripheral blood, collected in a trial of Ad26.COV2.S vaccine versus placebo. The sequence was obtained from a person between 18 and 65 years old who received the Ad26.COV2.S COVID-19 vaccine or a placebo.

Written as DNA, the CDR3 is TGTGCCAGCAGCTACAGGGGGGGCCTCGAGCAGTACTTC. This sequence encodes CASSYRGGLEQYF. This chain joins TRBV5-4 and TRBJ2-7; D may be TRBD1 (8 bases). The CDR3 is made up of 13 amino acids. V lost 3 bases and J lost 6, with 13 bases in between. Germline CDR1 reads SGHNT; CDR2 reads YYREEE (reference sequence). Filled out from reference TRBV5-4 and TRBJ2-7, the complete variable domain reads ETGVTQSPTHLIKTRGQQVTLRCSSQSGHNTVSWYQQALGQGPQFIFQYYREEENGRGNFPPRFSGLQFPNYSSELNVNALELDDSALYLCASSYRGGLEQYFGPGTRLTVT.